The clone carrying this TCR beta chain has only one observation. V lost 5 bases, J lost 2 bases, and 15 bases lay in between. The CDR3 contains 15 residues. The germline CDR1 and CDR2 sequences are KGHSH and LQKENI. The data were produced by immunoSEQ multiplex PCR, yet TCRdb's version contains in-frame clones alone and is incomplete. This table has more than 200,000 clones, about four fifths appearing once. This sample stems from a study of blood T cell repertoires in COVID-19. This TCR was sampled from an elderly woman with acute or convalescent COVID-19. This rearrangement joins TRBV18 to TRBJ1-2; D unresolved. Material for sequencing was peripheral blood. The CDR3 nucleotides read TGTGCCAGCTCAGCTGGGATTGGGGAGAACTATGGCTACACCTTC. This sequence encodes CASSAGIGENYGYTF.